A selection of T cell receptor beta chains follows, all from one sample in a study of glioma-infiltrating T cells after dendritic cell vaccination. The protocol was immunoSEQ multiplex PCR, while the TCRdb copy is restricted to in-frame clones and leaves out a portion. The table records roughly 98,000 clones, over 75% of them present only once. Sequencing used blood, obtained before dendritic cell vaccination. The source of these receptors is a human donor with glioblastoma. Each CDR3 is given with its conserved first and last residue. A D gene is named only where the DNA matches it firmly. Clone size is stated in some rows and not others, as once, few, many or a class when expanded.

v_call,d_call,j_call,clone_size,cdr3_aa,cdr3_nt
TRBV27,TRBD1,TRBJ2-3,.,CASSPTRQGATDTQYF,TGTGCCAGCAGCCCCACCCGACAGGGGGCCACAGATACGCAGTATTTT
TRBV5-8,.,TRBJ1-5,.,CASSLETMANQPQHF,TGTGCCAGCAGCTTGGAAACCATGGCAAATCAGCCCCAGCATTTT
TRBV15,TRBD2,TRBJ2-1,.,CATSRDGTSGYNEQFF,TGTGCCACCAGCAGAGACGGGACTAGCGGGTACAATGAGCAGTTCTTC
TRBV7-3,.,TRBJ1-1,.,CASSYAGQSTEAFF,TGTGCCAGCAGTTACGCCGGACAGAGCACTGAAGCTTTCTTT
TRBV27,TRBD1,TRBJ2-3,.,CASSHLDSQGADTQYF,TGTGCCAGCAGTCATCTGGACAGCCAGGGGGCAGATACGCAGTATTTT
TRBV5-4,TRBD1,TRBJ2-1,.,CASSAGQGNEQFF,TGTGCCAGCAGCGCGGGACAGGGCAATGAGCAGTTCTTC
TRBV7-2,TRBD1,TRBJ1-4,.,CASSGTGGEKLFF,TGTGCCAGCAGCGGGACAGGGGGCGAAAAACTGTTTTTT
TRBV9,TRBD2,TRBJ2-7,.,CASSAGTSGGSSYEQYF,TGTGCCAGCAGCGCCGGGACTAGCGGGGGGAGCTCCTACGAGCAGTACTTC
TRBV30,TRBD1,TRBJ1-1,.,CAWSWTGVGDTEAFF,TGTGCCTGGAGTTGGACAGGGGTTGGGGACACTGAAGCTTTCTTT
TRBV6-5,TRBD2,TRBJ2-7,once,CASSLKRGYEQYF,TGTGCCAGCAGTTTAAAGCGGGGTTACGAGCAGTACTTC
TRBV7-9,TRBD1,TRBJ1-6,.,CASSLSGDRGLYSPLHF,TGTGCCAGCAGCTTATCCGGGGACAGGGGGCTTTATTCACCCCTCCACTTT
TRBV19,TRBD1,TRBJ1-5,.,CASSPQGAPQHF,TGTGCCAGTAGTCCACAGGGGGCACCCCAGCATTTT
TRBV28,.,TRBJ1-5,.,CASSLMRHSNQPQHF,TGTGCCAGCAGTTTAATGCGTCATAGCAATCAGCCCCAGCATTTT
TRBV28,.,TRBJ1-2,.,CASWGTVSNYGYTF,TGTGCCTCGTGGGGCACAGTCTCTAACTATGGCTACACCTTC
TRBV28,.,TRBJ2-1,.,CASLPGPGSSYNEQFF,TGTGCCAGCCTCCCAGGCCCGGGAAGCTCCTACAATGAGCAGTTCTTC
TRBV30,TRBD1,TRBJ2-7,.,CAWRRQGAGYEQYF,TGTGCCTGGAGGAGACAGGGGGCGGGCTACGAGCAGTACTTC
TRBV12-5,TRBD1,TRBJ2-1,.,CASGPPGGIGMVF,TGTGCTAGTGGTCCCCCAGGGGGAATAGGCATGGTCTTC
TRBV4-3,.,TRBJ1-6,.,CASSQEQAYNSPLHF,TGCGCCAGCAGCCAAGAACAGGCCTATAATTCACCCCTCCACTTT
TRBV27,TRBD2,TRBJ2-3,.,CASSFYAGGSTDTQYF,TGTGCCAGCAGTTTTTATGCGGGAGGCAGCACAGATACGCAGTATTTT
TRBV5-1,.,TRBJ1-2,.,CASTASEGSGGGYTF,TGCGCCAGCACCGCCTCCGAGGGGTCGGGGGGAGGCTACACCTTC
TRBV6-6,TRBD1,TRBJ1-5,.,CASSGQGAGNQPQHF,TGTGCCAGCAGTGGACAGGGGGCAGGTAATCAGCCCCAGCATTTT
TRBV29-1,TRBD1,TRBJ2-1,.,CSVGGQLSDEQFF,TGCAGCGTTGGGGGACAGCTCAGCGATGAGCAGTTCTTC
TRBV4-2,.,TRBJ1-5,once,CASSPGTYNSNQPQHF,TGTGCCAGCAGCCCGGGGACTTACAATAGCAATCAGCCCCAGCATTTT
TRBV4-1,TRBD2,TRBJ2-5,.,CASSQEPPILAGVQETQYF,TGCGCCAGCAGCCAAGAACCCCCGATACTAGCGGGGGTTCAAGAGACCCAGTACTTC
TRBV2,TRBD1,TRBJ1-2,.,CASRGGQTMGGYTF,TGTGCCAGCAGGGGGGGACAGACGATGGGTGGCTACACCTTC
TRBV27,TRBD1,TRBJ1-6,.,CASRLLRGQRPLHF,TGTGCCAGCAGACTTCTCCGGGGACAGAGGCCCCTCCACTTT
TRBV11-1,.,TRBJ1-1,.,CASRQKLDGGQSRGTEAFF,TGTGCCAGCAGACAAAAGCTCGACGGCGGGCAGTCCCGTGGGACTGAAGCTTTCTTT
TRBV15,.,TRBJ1-5,once,CATSRDRNQPQHF,TGTGCCACCAGCAGAGATCGGAATCAGCCCCAGCATTTT
TRBV15,TRBD1,TRBJ1-2,.,CATSRDGTDLYGYTF,TGTGCCACCAGCAGAGATGGGACAGACCTCTATGGCTACACCTTC
TRBV7-6,TRBD2,TRBJ2-7,.,CASSFKAGVNEQYF,TGTGCCAGCAGCTTTAAAGCGGGGGTTAACGAGCAGTACTTC